These 19 T cell receptor beta chains were all obtained from the same sample, sequenced in a study of blood T cell repertoires in COVID-19. TCRdb's copy holds only in-frame clones and misses some; the assay was immunoSEQ multiplex PCR. The sample lists almost 100,000 clones, roughly nine tenths occurring once. Specimen: peripheral blood. The receptors were sampled from a man aged 45 to 65 with acute or convalescent COVID-19.

This chain uses TRBV11-2 with TRBJ2-3; 9 bases are a match to TRBD2. After removal of 2 bases from V and 4 bases from J, the junction contained 10 bases not matched to a gene. This CDR3 spans 17 amino acids. CDR1 SGHAT and CDR2 FQNNGV come from the germline V gene. Here the CDR3 reads CASSLRGREGRPDTQYF. The CDR3 DNA reads TGTGCCAGCAGCTTAAGGGGGCGGGAGGGCCGCCCAGATACGCAGTATTTT. Looking up the rest from reference TRBV11-2 and TRBJ2-3 gives the full variable domain: EAGVAQSPRYKIIEKRQSVAFWCNPISGHATLYWYQQILGQGPKLLIQFQNNGVVDDSQLPKDRFSAERLKGVDSTLKIQPAKLEDSAVYLCASSLRGREGRPDTQYFGPGTRLTVL.

The chain carries TRBV4-1 and TRBJ2-2, with 7 positions matching TRBD1. Germline values: CDR1 MGHRA, CDR2 YSYEKL. CDR3 length equals 18 residues. The trim removed 5 bases at V and 5 bases at J, leaving 17 bases unmatched. Written as DNA, the CDR3 is TGCGCCAGCAGCGACTCCTTGACAGGGCGAAGTAGGACCGGGGAGCTGTTTTTT. It yields the protein CASSDSLTGRSRTGELFF.

The chain has TRBV5-1 and TRBJ2-2; maybe TRBD1 (6 bases). Deletions cut 3 bases from V and 4 bases from J, with 10 bases between. This CDR3 has 14 amino acids. Per germline, CDR1 SGHRS and CDR2 YFSETQ. The CDR3 DNA sequence: TGCGCCAGCAGCTCTACAGGGAGCACCGGGGAGCTGTTTTTT. Amino acids: CASSSTGSTGELFF.

The gene calls are TRBV4-1 and TRBJ2-7, with D possibly matching TRBD1 (6 bases). Germline V gene sequence: CDR1 MGHRA, CDR2 YSYEKL. V dropped 4 bases and J dropped 1 base, with 14 bases sitting between them. This CDR3 comprises 15 residues. The CDR3 region has the DNA TGCGCCAGCAGCCTGGTGAGACAGGAGTCCTACGAGCAGTACTTC. Translating it yields CASSLVRQESYEQYF.

This sequence joins TRBV11-2 and TRBJ2-7, with 7 bases lining up with TRBD2. Germline CDR1 SGHAT, CDR2 FQNNGV. The V and J ends lost 0 bases and 7 bases, in that order; junction bases with no gene match: 9. The CDR3 has 15 residues. This CDR3 is CASSLDQRGSGEQYF. CDR3 nucleotide sequence: TGTGCCAGCAGCTTAGATCAGCGGGGATCGGGAGAGCAGTACTTC.

The rearrangement links TRBV5-8 to TRBJ2-5, with D uncertain. CDR3 length: 12 residues. The ends were cut back, 2 bases at V and 6 bases at J, with 8 bases in the middle. Germline values: CDR1 SGHTS, CDR2 YDEGEE. CDR3 in DNA: TGTGCCAGCAGCTTAGCCCTGAAGACCCAGTACTTC. Its translation: CASSLALKTQYF.

In DNA, the CDR3 is TGTGCCAGCAGCTTAACGGGGCCGAACACTGAAGCTTTCTTT. Protein product: CASSLTGPNTEAFF. The V gene is TRBV7-3, the J gene TRBJ1-1, with D possibly TRBD1 on 5 matching bases. Germline CDR1 is SGHTA and CDR2 is FQGTGA. The V and J ends lost 0 bases and 1 base respectively, with 6 bases between them. CDR3 length: 14 residues.

V and J are TRBV6-4 and TRBJ2-4; 11 bases are a match to TRBD1. CDR1 is MRHNA, CDR2 SNTAGT, per germline. CDR3 length: 19 amino acids. Trimming at V came to 4 bases and at J to 0 bases, leaving 11 bases not matched to a gene. The CDR3 DNA reads as TGTGCCAGCAGTGCAGCCTGGGACAGGGGGTTACTAGCCAAAAACATTCAGTACTTC. It codes for CASSAAWDRGLLAKNIQYF.

The chain carries TRBV29-1 and TRBJ2-2; D not certain. V was clipped by 4 bases and J by 4 bases, with 13 bases between them. The CDR3 has 14 amino acids. CDR1 and CDR2 from the germline V gene are SQVTM and ANQGSEA. CDR3 residues: CSVAGFTRTGELFF. DNA for the CDR3: TGCAGCGTTGCCGGGTTCACACGCACCGGGGAGCTGTTTTTT.

The chain links TRBV5-6 to TRBJ2-7; tentative D call: TRBD2 (5 bases). V was shortened by 1 base and J by 6 bases, with 11 bases between the two germline ends. Germline CDR1 SGHDT, CDR2 YYEEEE. There are 13 residues in the CDR3. DNA for the CDR3: TGTGCCAGCAGCTTGAGGGCTAGCCTCGAGCAGTACTTC. Translation gives CASSLRASLEQYF.

This chain joins TRBV24-1 and TRBJ2-7; 7 bases map to TRBD2. Germline assignment: CDR1 KGHDR and CDR2 SFDVKD. V was clipped by 5 bases and J by 6 bases; unmatched bases: 6. The CDR3 extends over 13 amino acids. CDR3 nucleotides: TGTGCCACCAGTGGGACTAGGGGTTCCGAGCAGTACTTC. Translated, it gives CATSGTRGSEQYF.

The rearrangement joins TRBV11-3 to TRBJ2-4; D gene unclear. The CDR3 is 16 residues long. Germline CDR1 and CDR2: SGHNT and YENEEA. Trimming took 1 base from V and 3 from J, leaving 13 bases between them. The CDR3 region is CASSLVHLGGKNIQYF. For the CDR3, the DNA is TGTGCCAGCAGCTTAGTCCACCTCGGCGGCAAAAACATTCAGTACTTC. Looking up the rest from reference TRBV11-3 and TRBJ2-4 gives the full variable domain: EAGVVQSPRYKIIEKKQPVAFWCNPISGHNTLYWYLQNLGQGPELLIRYENEEAVDDSQLPKDRFSAERLKGVDSTLKIQPAELGDSAVYLCASSLVHLGGKNIQYFGAGTRLSVL.

This rearrangement joins TRBV2 to TRBJ1-5; perhaps TRBD1 as D (6 bases). V was shortened by 6 bases and J by 4 bases, with 10 bases between the two germline ends. Germline V gene sequence: CDR1 SNHLY, CDR2 FYNNEI. CDR3 length: 13 amino acids. The CDR3 DNA reads TGTGCCAGCAGGTCTCAGGGGAATCAGCCCCAGCATTTT. It is translated as CASRSQGNQPQHF. Complete variable domain (other parts from reference TRBV2 and TRBJ1-5): EPEVTQTPSHQVTQMGQEVILRCVPISNHLYFYWYRQILGQKVEFLVSFYNNEISEKSEIFDDQFSVERPDGSNFTLKIRSTKLEDSAMYFCASRSQGNQPQHFGDGTRLSIL.

The rearrangement joins TRBV19 to TRBJ2-7; 7 bases agree with TRBD1. The CDR3 is 13 residues long. Germline values: CDR1 LNHDA, CDR2 SQIVND (reference sequence). The J segment lost 6 bases and the V segment lost 4 bases, leaving 6 bases of the junction unmatched. The CDR3 DNA follows: TGTGCCAGTAGTACGACGACAGGGTCCGAGCAGTACTTC. Protein sequence: CASSTTTGSEQYF.

The chain carries TRBV27 and TRBJ2-5, with TRBD2 matching 7 bases. Germline CDR1 MNHEY, CDR2 SMNVEV (reference sequence). Trimming removed 0 bases from V and 4 bases from J; junction bases left unmatched: 2. The length of the CDR3 is 14 residues. CDR3: CASSLSGGGETQYF. CDR3 DNA: TGTGCCAGCAGTTTATCGGGGGGGGGAGAGACCCAGTACTTC.

The chain has TRBV7-9 and TRBJ1-3; TRBD1 is a possible D gene (6 bases). The CDR3 loop spans 19 amino acids. The V and J ends lost 5 bases and 4 bases respectively, with 27 bases between them. CDR1 SEHNR and CDR2 FQNEAQ come from the germline V gene (reference sequence). CDR3 nucleotide sequence: TGTGCCAGCAGCCTCCTCGGAGCCGTGGGGGCCCTGGTCGGAAACACCATATATTTT. Translating it yields CASSLLGAVGALVGNTIYF.

The chain uses TRBV20-1 and TRBJ2-7, with D maybe TRBD2 (6 bases). Trimming shortened V by 6 bases and J by 2 bases, and 23 bases separated the two germline ends. The V gene's germline CDR1 is DFQATT and CDR2 SNEGSKA (reference sequence). The CDR3 is made up of 16 amino acids. As DNA, the CDR3 is TGCAGTGCCAGTGGGCCTTTCCTAGCGCAACCCTACGAGCAGTACTTC. It is translated as CSASGPFLAQPYEQYF.

V is TRBV7-2 and J is TRBJ2-1; 7 bases line up with TRBD2. This CDR3 comprises 17 residues. Germline CDR1 reads SGHTA; CDR2 reads FQGNSA. V dropped 1 base and J dropped 9; count of bases not matched to a gene: 15. CDR3 bases: TGTGCCAGCAGCTTAGAAGGTAGCGGGCGGTGGGGACCTGAGCAGTTCTTC. Its translation: CASSLEGSGRWGPEQFF. Looking up the rest from reference TRBV7-2 and TRBJ2-1 gives the full variable domain: GAGVSQSPSNKVTEKGKDVELRCDPISGHTALYWYRQSLGQGLEFLIYFQGNSAPDKSGLPSDRFSAERTGGSVSTLTIQRTQQEDSAVYLCASSLEGSGRWGPEQFFGPGTRLTVL.

This rearrangement joins TRBV9 to TRBJ2-1, with 9 bases identical to TRBD2. The CDR3 runs to 14 residues. The V segment lost 7 bases and the J segment 1 base; nucleotides outside the gene matches: 3. The germline gives CDR1 SGDLS, CDR2 YYNGEE. The CDR3 nucleotides read TGTGCCAGCGGGGGACTAGCATCCTACAATGAGCAGTTCTTC. It yields the protein CASGGLASYNEQFF.